This T cell receptor beta chain was observed in a study of blood T cell repertoires in COVID-19. Authors' methods: Counts of nucleated cells, estimated from reference gene primer amplification, were obtained. The data were produced by immunoSEQ multiplex PCR, yet TCRdb's version contains in-frame clones alone and is incomplete. D and trimming come from the DNA, and the V and J calls and clone size come from that table. Found here are approximately 170,000 clones, about 88% of them singletons; the top ten hold under 4%. Participants were aged about 18 to 100 years, lived in roughly 23 US areas, and enrolled virtually. Participant-reported clinical history was the basis for cohort assignment. Trimming cost V 4 bases and J 0 bases, with 21 bases left between them. The CDR3 totals 20 residues. CDR1 KGHDR and CDR2 SFDVKD come from the germline V gene.

The receptor was isolated from a woman in her twenties or thirties who had recovered from COVID-19. Input material: PBMCs or T cells enriched from blood (not recorded which). The chain has TRBV24-1 and TRBJ1-6, with D tentatively TRBD1 (6 bases). The CDR3 sequence: CATSDPNDRWASSYNSPLHF. The CDR3 DNA sequence: TGTGCCACCAGTGACCCGAACGACAGGTGGGCTAGCTCCTATAATTCACCCCTCCACTTT.